Listed here is a single T cell receptor beta chain. Its antigen specificity is not known. No quality values exist for individual bases; no much larger clone is one base distant. From the cysteine through the phenylalanine, the CDR3 covers 14 amino acids. Only the CDR3 part of the read is kept: 42 bases, read in frame from the first base. Trimming at the junction amounts to 4 bases on V and 3 bases on J, and the germline ends lie 14 bases apart. CDR1 and CDR2 (SGDLS, YYNGEE) derive from the germline V gene. The trial excluded patients who had a history of autoimmune disease or who were on systemic immunosuppression. Peripheral blood for TCR sequencing was collected from all dose cohorts at baseline, on cycle 4 day 1, and on cycle 7 day 1. The samples were drawn from a first-in-human, open-label, multicenter phase I dose-escalation trial of ivuxolimab. The trial enrolled adults with locally advanced or metastatic head and neck squamous cell, hepatocellular, melanoma or renal cell carcinoma. Before TCR sequencing, CD4+ and CD8+ T cells were separately sorted from peripheral blood.

For sequencing of the TCRbeta CDR3 region, genomic DNA was extracted from the sorted cells. TCRbeta CDR3 regions were sequenced using the immunoSEQ Assay. TCRdb took this table from immuneACCESS and kept in-frame rearrangements with V and J called. Such tables lack part of the clones; where checked against another copy, unresolved V genes explain under half of the gap, and the rest is unexplained. The sample profile shows roughly 89,000 clones; about 88% of them were found once. Of the sample, roughly 1.7% falls within the top ten clones. This entry belongs to a study of OX40 agonist ivuxolimab in advanced cancers. Context from the whole study: The costimulatory receptor OX40 (CD134) was targeted by ivuxolimab, a fully human IgG2 agonistic monoclonal antibody. The dose-escalation cohort was about 83% male with a mean age of around 62 years, ranging from about 23 to 85. Of the approximately 50 dose-escalation patients, hepatocellular carcinoma was present in approximately 20, melanoma in some 15, renal cell carcinoma in 9 and head and neck cancer in 9. The purpose of peripheral TCRbeta sequencing was to test whether ivuxolimab changed TCR sequence diversity and led to clonal T-cell expansion. The monotherapy dose-escalation portion (N ≈ 52 patients) of the phase I ivuxolimab trial is reported in the paper. Intravenous ivuxolimab was administered to patients every 2 weeks at six dose levels: 0.01, 0.1, 0.3, 1.5, 3 and 10 mg/kg. Prior anti-PD-1, anti-PD-L1 or anti-CTLA-4 therapy was permitted, and checkpoint inhibitors had been received by less than 45% of dose-escalation patients. Partial responses occurred in three dose-escalation patients: two with cutaneous melanoma and one with hepatocellular carcinoma.

What the research found in general, with its limitations: Low levels of normalized T-cell clonal expansion were also seen in some patients who did not respond. After ivuxolimab, CD8+ T cells had more expanded clones than CD4+ T cells on average. Clonal expansion of both CD4+ and CD8+ blood T cells was observed from baseline to week 6 at doses 0.1 to 3.0 mg/kg. The antigen specificity of the clonally expanded peripheral T cells was not determined. In the 0.1-3.0 mg/kg groups, partial responders were among the patients with the lowest normalized peripheral clonal expansion, particularly in CD8+ T cells.

The TCR sequence derives from an adult with an advanced solid tumor such as melanoma, head and neck, liver or kidney cancer. The material was CD4+ or CD8+ T cells sorted from blood, obtained in a trial of the OX40 agonist ivuxolimab. The V and J genes are TRBV9 and TRBJ2-7, with no confidently assigned D gene. For the CDR3, the sequence is CASSPPGSHYEQYF. The bases are TGTGCCAGCAGCCCGCCCGGCAGTCACTACGAGCAGTACTTC. Here the CDR3 is joined to the reference TRBV9 and TRBJ2-7 genes, and the full variable domain is: DSGVTQTPKHLITATGQRVTLRCSPRSGDLSVYWYQQSLDQGLQFLIQYYNGEERAKGNILERFSAQQFPDLHSELNLSSLELGDSALYFCASSPPGSHYEQYFGPGTRLTVT.